This TCR beta chain came from a study of T cell changes during pregnancy in multiple sclerosis. Here immunoSEQ multiplex PCR was the method, and the copy in TCRdb shows in-frame clones only, minus some. The table includes roughly 64,000 clones, around 96% detected once. The V and J ends lost 5 bases and 7 bases respectively, with 15 bases between them. This CDR3 region has 14 residues. CDR1 PRHDT and CDR2 FYEKMQ come from the germline V gene (reference sequence). This clone showed up just once. The receptor was derived from a female donor with multiple sclerosis, enrolled in a pregnancy study. The rearrangement links TRBV13 to TRBJ1-3, with D perhaps matching TRBD1 (6 bases). This sample comprised CD8+ T cells from peripheral blood mononuclear cells, obtained after pregnancy. The CDR3: CASSLDSTGNTIYF. In nucleotides, the CDR3 is TGTGCCAGCAGCCTCGATTCTACAGGGAACACCATATATTTT.